The rows below give T cell receptor beta chains drawn from one sample of a study of monozygotic twins with inflammatory bowel disease. TCRdb re-analyzed the 5' RACE reads; it lists each CDR3 protein once, without DNA. The repertoire table contains 210,000 or so distinct CDR3 sequences. The sample taken for sequencing was blood. These receptors were taken from a human donor with ulcerative colitis or Crohn's disease, or a healthy co-twin of an affected twin (not recorded which). The CDR3 runs from the conserved cysteine through the conserved F or W.

>TRBV27|TRBJ2-5
CASTSDREGRETQYF
>TRBV5-1|TRBJ2-1
CASTLGGGPYNEQFF
>TRBV14|TRBJ2-2
CASSPLDRGATGELFF
>TRBV4-3|TRBJ2-2
CASSQEGRNTGELFF
>TRBV4-1|TRBJ2-7
CASSQEIASSYEQYF
>TRBV4-1|TRBJ1-2
CASSSVPSGTPGYGYTF
>TRBV13|TRBJ2-3
CASSLIRGRSTDTQYF
>TRBV5-6|TRBJ2-1
CASMMERLYNEQFF
>TRBV9|TRBJ2-2
CASSVLAGGPLTGELFF
>TRBV7-9|TRBJ1-4
CASRPGSTNEKLFF